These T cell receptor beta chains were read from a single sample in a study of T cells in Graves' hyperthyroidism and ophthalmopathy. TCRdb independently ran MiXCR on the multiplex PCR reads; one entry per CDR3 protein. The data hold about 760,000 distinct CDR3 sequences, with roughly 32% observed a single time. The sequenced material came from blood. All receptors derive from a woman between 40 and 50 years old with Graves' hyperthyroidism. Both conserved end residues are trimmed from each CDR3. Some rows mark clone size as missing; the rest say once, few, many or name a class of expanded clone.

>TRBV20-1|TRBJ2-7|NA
SALKQDTYEQY
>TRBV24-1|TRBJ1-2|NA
AISETGAPVLTDGYT
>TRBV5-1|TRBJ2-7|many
ASSSDITYEQY
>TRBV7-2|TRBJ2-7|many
ASGASSAYEQY
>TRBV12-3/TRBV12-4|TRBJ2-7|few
ASSSGQASSYEQY
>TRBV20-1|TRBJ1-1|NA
SARDPQGRNTEAF
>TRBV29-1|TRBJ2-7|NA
SVDGLPGRSYEQY
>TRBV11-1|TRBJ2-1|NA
ASSTRGSDSYNEQF
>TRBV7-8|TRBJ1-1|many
ASSPRHAEAF
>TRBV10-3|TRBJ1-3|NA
AISEKVDRDGENTIY
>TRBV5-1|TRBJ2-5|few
ASSKRDQETQY
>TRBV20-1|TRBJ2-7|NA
SATMGRQGPSYEQY
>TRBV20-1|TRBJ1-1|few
SGYRGPETEAF
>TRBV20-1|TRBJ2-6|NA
SAAASGANVLT
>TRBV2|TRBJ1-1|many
ASTGTQAF
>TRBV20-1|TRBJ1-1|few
SARVGGGLNTEAF
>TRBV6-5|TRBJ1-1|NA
ASRGGRTTEAF
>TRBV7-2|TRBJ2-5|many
ASSRGQGRETQY
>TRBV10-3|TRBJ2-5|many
AIPWAAGRGETQY
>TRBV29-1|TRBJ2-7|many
SVVGGAGEQY
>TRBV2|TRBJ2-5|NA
ASSLAMRWPKETQY
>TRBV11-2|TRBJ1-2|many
ASSQNPDSSYGYT
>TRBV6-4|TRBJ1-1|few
ASSFTGDSQAF
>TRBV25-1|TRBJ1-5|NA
ASSPLTGNNQPQH
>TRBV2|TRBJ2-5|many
ASSDGDRGRQTQY
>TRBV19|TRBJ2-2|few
ASSPGLAGGNTGELF
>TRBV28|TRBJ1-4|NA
ASRSEKLF
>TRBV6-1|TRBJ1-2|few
ASTALLTDYGYT
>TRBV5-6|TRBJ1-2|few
ASSRAGQGNYGYT
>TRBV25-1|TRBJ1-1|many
ASSSKGGFKTEAF
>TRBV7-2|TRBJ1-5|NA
ASSLFPSNQPQH
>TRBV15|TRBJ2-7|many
ATSREQLVGHGYEQY
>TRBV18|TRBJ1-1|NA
ASSPIRYTEAF